These 9 T cell receptor beta chains were all obtained from the same sample, sequenced in a study of tumor and adjacent non-tumor tissue in lung cancer. The template was RNA from unsorted bulk tissue. A modified ARM-PCR protocol with three rounds of nested PCR amplified TCRbeta. TCRdb fed the multiplex PCR reads into MiXCR, producing one record per CDR3 protein. The sample records 130,000 or so distinct CDR3 sequences, 66% being singletons. Sample: lung tumor tissue. Every receptor here comes from a man aged 25 to 40 with non-small cell lung cancer.

This clonotype occurred many times. V usage is TRBV29-1 and J usage is TRBJ1-2; D unresolved. This CDR3 has 15 residues. Germline V gene lookup returns CDR1 SQVTM and CDR2 ANQGSEA. V was pared by 5 bases and J by 6 bases, with 22 bases between. The CDR3 DNA reads as TGCAGCGTTCAGAACCCGGCATCAGGAACGGATGGCTACACCTTC. Translation: CSVQNPASGTDGYTF.

In regard to this clonotype: A read error may produce the germline difference seen at one junction end. V gene TRBV4-1 combines with J gene TRBJ2-3; 7 bases align to TRBD1. The CDR3 is 17 residues long. The germline gives CDR1 MGHRA, CDR2 YSYEKL. The CDR3 DNA sequence: TGCGCCAACAGCCCCGCCCGGGCAGGGGGAGTTTCCGATACGCAGTATTTT. This codes for CANSPARAGGVSDTQYF.

To note about this clonotype: This sequence may be a read error, since a much larger clone differs from it by one base. The V call is TRBV5-6, the J call TRBJ2-1; 10 bases fit TRBD2. V gave up 5 bases and J gave up 7 bases; unmatched junction bases: 9. This CDR3 is built from 15 residues. Germline CDR1 is SGHDT and CDR2 is YYEEEE. The CDR3 here is CASSLAGEPLNEQFF. CDR3 in DNA: TGTGCCAGCAGTCTAGCGGGGGAGCCATTGAATGAGCAGTTCTTC.

This clonotype was counted once. A read error is possible here, since a much larger clone lies one base away. The genes are TRBV12-3 or TRBV12-4 and TRBJ2-1; D is unclear. The CDR3 runs to 12 residues. The DNA of the CDR3 is TGTGACAGCAGTTTATTGGGCGATGAGCAGTTCTTC. Translation: CDSSLLGDEQFF.

In its sample, this clonotype was seen many times. V gene TRBV6-5 combines with J gene TRBJ2-4, with 7 bases that match TRBD1. Losses at the gene ends were 5 bases for V and 7 bases for J; bases not matched to a gene: 11. CDR3 length equals 15 residues. The germline gives CDR1 MNHEY, CDR2 SVGAGI. The CDR3 DNA reads TGTGCCAGCAGTGAATCAACAGGGGTAGGGAACATTCAGTACTTC. It yields the protein CASSESTGVGNIQYF.

A note on this clonotype: A read error is likely, as this CDR3 ends without the conserved phenylalanine or tryptophan. The genes are TRBV11-2 and TRBJ1-1; no firm D call. This CDR3 comprises 13 residues. Germline V gives CDR1 SGHAT, CDR2 FQNNGV. V shed 2 bases and J shed 6 bases, with 10 bases lying between them. The DNA of the CDR3 is TGTGCCAGCAGCTTACACGGTGTGGCTGAAGCTTTCTCT. Its protein is CASSLHGVAEAFS.

This clonotype is a singleton in its sample. A read error may be the cause here, since a much bigger clone is one base away. V usage is TRBV20-1 and J usage is TRBJ2-1; D may be TRBD1 (5 bases). This CDR3 has 13 residues. Germline-derived CDR1 and CDR2 are DFQATT and SNEGSKA (reference sequence). The CDR3 spells CNARRQGFNEQFF. Written as DNA, the CDR3 is TGCAATGCTAGAAGGCAGGGCTTCAATGAGCAGTTCTTC.

The sample holds a few counts of this clonotype. A junction boundary mismatches the germline segment, possibly from a read error. The gene calls are TRBV20-1 and TRBJ2-2, with D perhaps matching TRBD2 (7 bases). Germline V CDR1 and CDR2: DFQATT, SNEGSKA (reference sequence). The CDR3 has 14 residues. The CDR3: CSASYRGAAWELLF. DNA of the CDR3: TGCAGTGCTAGTTACCGGGGGGCTGCCTGGGAGCTGCTTTTT.

As concerns this clonotype: This could be a read error, since a much larger clone is one nucleotide away. The rearrangement uses TRBV12-3 or TRBV12-4 and TRBJ2-3, with D possibly being TRBD1 (6 bases). The CDR3 is 15 amino acids. CDR3 protein: CASSEQGNPMDTRYF. For the CDR3, the DNA is TGTGCCAGCAGTGAACAGGGCAACCCTATGGATACGCGGTATTTT.